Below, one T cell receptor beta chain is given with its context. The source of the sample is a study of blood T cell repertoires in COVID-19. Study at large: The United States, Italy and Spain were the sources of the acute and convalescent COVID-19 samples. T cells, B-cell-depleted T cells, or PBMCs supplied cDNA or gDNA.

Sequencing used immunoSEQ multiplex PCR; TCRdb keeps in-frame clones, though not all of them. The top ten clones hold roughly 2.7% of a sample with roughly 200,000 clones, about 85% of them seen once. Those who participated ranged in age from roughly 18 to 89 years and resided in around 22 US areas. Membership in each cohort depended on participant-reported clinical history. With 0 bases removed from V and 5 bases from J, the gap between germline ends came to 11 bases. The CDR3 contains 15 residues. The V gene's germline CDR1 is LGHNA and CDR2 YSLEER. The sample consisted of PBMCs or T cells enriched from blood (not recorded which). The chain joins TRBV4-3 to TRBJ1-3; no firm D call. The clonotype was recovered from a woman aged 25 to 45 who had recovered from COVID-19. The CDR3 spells CASSQDRGFRNTIYF. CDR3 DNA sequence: TGCGCCAGCAGCCAAGATCGAGGGTTCCGAAACACCATATATTTT.